This T cell receptor (beta chain) derives from a study of T cell clonality in common variable immunodeficiency. Study results and caveats: CVID subjects showed higher TCRbeta clonality than healthy controls.

Germline V gives CDR1 SGHRS, CDR2 YFSETQ. The CDR3 spans 15 residues. V lost 2 bases and J lost 4; bases outside the gene matches: 7. The repertoire was sequenced with immunoSEQ multiplex PCR; TCRdb's copy has only in-frame clones and lacks some. The sample offers approximately 40,000 clones and no singletons, the top ten holding around 9.3%. Ten or more counts support this clone. Its specificity is not known. The read is 3 residues too short to cover the CDR3 end, so that end is filled in from the germline J gene. The sequencing input was peripheral blood mononuclear cells. This sequence originates from a person aged 18 to 70 in good health. The chain couples TRBV5-1 to TRBJ2-5; 8 bases are shared with TRBD1. The DNA read from the CDR3 is TGCGCCAGCAGCTTCTCGCAGGGGGCCGGAGAGACC. Its translation: CASSFSQGAGET. The entire CDR3 protein is CASSFSQGAGETQYF.